The sequence of this TCR beta chain was determined in a study of beta chain features in type 1 diabetes. The sequenced template was cDNA made from the entire isolated RNA. TCRdb keeps only in-frame clones here, not all; method: immunoSEQ multiplex PCR. The sample has 150,000 to 190,000 clones, roughly 8.1% seen once. V lost 6 bases, J lost 5 bases, and 6 bases stayed unmatched. Looked up from germline, CDR1 is MNHEY and CDR2 is SVGAGI. CDR3 length: 13 amino acids. There are a few counts of this clone. The chain combines TRBV6-5 with TRBJ2-7, with 8 bases aligning to TRBD1. The receptor's source is a man between 18 and 35 years old in good health. The material sequenced was central memory CD4+ T cells from blood. CDR3 sequence (DNA): TGTGCCAGCAGCCCGGACAGGGACAACGAGCAGTACTTC. Its translation: CASSPDRDNEQYF.